This entry lists 29 T cell receptor beta chains sequenced from one sample in a study of blood T cell repertoires in COVID-19. The data were produced by immunoSEQ multiplex PCR, yet TCRdb's version contains in-frame clones alone and is incomplete. The sample records around 300,000 clones, around 84% being singletons. The sample consisted of PBMCs or T cells enriched from blood (not recorded which). The receptors come from a woman between 45 and 60 years old who had recovered from COVID-19.

The chain combines TRBV7-9 with TRBJ2-2; TRBD2 matches at 7 bases. V lost 1 base and J lost 6; bases outside the gene matches: 8. Germline lookup yields CDR1 SEHNR and CDR2 FQNEAQ (reference sequence). CDR3 length: 16 amino acids. CDR3 residues: CASSLVLATRSGELFF. In nucleotides, the CDR3 is TGTGCCAGCAGCTTAGTACTAGCGACCCGCTCCGGGGAGCTGTTTTTT.

This clone was detected ten times or more. V gene TRBV28 combines with J gene TRBJ1-2, with D uncertain. Germline V gene data show CDR1 as MDHEN and CDR2 as SYDVKM. The CDR3 is 13 amino acids. Trimming took 7 bases from V and 8 from J, leaving 17 bases between them. CDR3 in amino acids: CASTSDTYQGYTF. In DNA form, the CDR3 reads TGTGCCAGCACCTCCGACACCTATCAAGGCTACACCTTC.

The chain employs TRBV7-9 and TRBJ1-2, with 8 bases identical to TRBD1. V lost 5 bases and J lost 6; bases outside the gene matches: 8. The germline V gene encodes CDR1 SEHNR and CDR2 FQNEAQ (reference sequence). The CDR3 covers 14 residues. CDR3 region: CASSLRGRENGYTF. The CDR3 nucleotides read TGTGCCAGCAGCCTCAGGGGGCGCGAGAATGGCTACACCTTC.

The chain carries TRBV21-1 and TRBJ1-4; the listed D gene, TRBD1, was not tested against the DNA. TRBV21-1 constitutes a pseudogene. CDR3 length equals 16 residues. DNA of the CDR3: TGTGCCAGCAGCAGGGACAGACCTGCAACTAATGAAAAACTGTTTTTT. Amino acids: CASSRDRPATNEKLFF.

This chain uses TRBV12-5 with TRBJ1-1, with 7 bases identical to TRBD1. This CDR3 spans 15 amino acids. V lost 4 bases and J lost 1; bases outside the gene matches: 6. Germline assignment: CDR1 LGHNT and CDR2 FRNRAP. In DNA form, the CDR3 reads TGTGCTAGTGGTTCGGTACAGGGGAGGAACACTGAAGCTTTCTTT. It encodes CASGSVQGRNTEAFF.

Of note for this clone: Other DNA sequences from this sample encode an identical CDR3 as well. V is TRBV28 and J is TRBJ2-7, with TRBD1 identical over 7 bases. Germline V gene lookup returns CDR1 MDHEN and CDR2 SYDVKM. This CDR3 comprises 14 residues. The V and J ends lost 2 bases and 0 bases, in that order; junction bases with no gene match: 1. CDR3 coding DNA: TGTGCCAGCAGTTTAGCAGGGGGCTCCTACGAGCAGTACTTC. Residues: CASSLAGGSYEQYF.

The chain recombines TRBV6-4 with TRBJ2-3; 12 positions match TRBD2. V trimming: 4 bases; J trimming: 4 bases; junction bases outside the gene matches: 3. Looked up from germline, CDR1 is MRHNA and CDR2 is SNTAGT. The CDR3 extends over 15 amino acids. CDR3 loop: CASSASGGAADTQYF. For the CDR3, the DNA is TGTGCCAGCAGTGCTAGCGGGGGGGCGGCAGATACGCAGTATTTT.

This chain joins TRBV29-1 and TRBJ2-1, with 7 bases identical to TRBD2. The CDR3 is made up of 17 amino acids. The junction had 14 bases not matched to a gene; V was cut back by 6 bases and J by 0 bases. Germline CDR1 SQVTM, CDR2 ANQGSEA. CDR3 in amino acids: CSVRLSSGIDSYNEQFF. The CDR3 nucleotides are TGCAGCGTCAGACTTTCTAGCGGTATCGACTCCTACAATGAGCAGTTCTTC.

This clone was seen a single time. The rearrangement uses TRBV5-5 and TRBJ1-5, with D possibly being TRBD1 (5 bases). The germline CDR1 and CDR2 sequences are SGHKS and YYEKEE (reference sequence). The CDR3 totals 14 residues. The V end was cut by 1 base, the J end by 7 bases, with 12 bases between. The CDR3 here is CASSLIGDGQPQHF. The CDR3 DNA follows: TGTGCCAGCAGCTTGATAGGGGATGGGCAGCCCCAGCATTTT.

The chain combines TRBV6-2 or TRBV6-3 with TRBJ2-7; 14 positions agree with TRBD2. CDR1 is MNHEY, CDR2 SVGEGT, per germline. The CDR3 runs to 15 residues. The trim removed 6 bases at V and 5 bases at J, leaving 6 bases unmatched. The CDR3 DNA reads TGTGCCAGCAGCCCAGGGACTAGCGGGAGAAACGAGCAGTACTTC. The encoded protein is CASSPGTSGRNEQYF.

Here the CDR3 DNA reads TGTGCCAGCAGCTTGTCGGTGACGAACACCGGGGAGCTGTTTTTT. It yields the protein CASSLSVTNTGELFF. The V gene is TRBV5-6, the J gene TRBJ2-2; D is ambiguous. CDR1 and CDR2 (germline): SGHDT, YYEEEE. Trimming pared 1 base from V and 0 bases from J, leaving 7 bases between. The CDR3 length is 15 residues. Variable domain in full (rest from reference TRBV5-6 and TRBJ2-2): DAGVTQSPTHLIKTRGQQVTLRCSPKSGHDTVSWYQQALGQGPQFIFQYYEEEERQRGNFPDRFSGHQFPNYSSELNVNALLLGDSALYLCASSLSVTNTGELFFGEGSRLTVL.

The chain has TRBV4-2 and TRBJ1-1; 7 nucleotides align to TRBD1. V shed 1 base and J 1 base; nucleotides not matched to a gene: 3. This CDR3 has 15 residues. The germline CDR1 and CDR2 sequences are LGHNA and YNFKEQ. Here the CDR3 DNA reads TGTGCCAGCAGCCAAGTCGCAGGGGGGAACACTGAAGCTTTCTTT. Its protein product is CASSQVAGGNTEAFF.

The chain couples TRBV2 to TRBJ1-5; 8 bases align to TRBD1. The CDR3 sequence is 14 residues long. Germline V gene sequence: CDR1 SNHLY, CDR2 FYNNEI. J lost 7 bases, V lost 5 bases, and 7 bases had no gene match. This chain's CDR3 is CASSPDRVHQPQHF. The CDR3 DNA sequence: TGTGCCAGCAGTCCGGACAGGGTTCACCAGCCCCAGCATTTT.

V and J are TRBV11-2 and TRBJ1-6; perhaps TRBD1 as D (6 bases). The CDR3 length is 15 residues. Germline values: CDR1 SGHAT, CDR2 FQNNGV. The germline V and J ends were trimmed by 3 bases and 7 bases, with 13 bases remaining between them. The CDR3 loop is CASSLLQGANSPLHF. The CDR3 DNA reads as TGTGCCAGCAGCTTGTTACAGGGTGCAAATTCACCCCTCCACTTT.

The rearrangement joins TRBV18 to TRBJ2-7, with D unclear. Trimming removed 4 bases from V and 3 bases from J, with 13 bases in between. This CDR3 comprises 14 residues. Germline CDR1 and CDR2: KGHSH and LQKENI. The CDR3 nucleotides read TGTGCCAGCTCACTCGAGACAATGAGCTACGAGCAGTACTTC. Its protein product is CASSLETMSYEQYF. The whole variable domain, filled in from reference TRBV18 and TRBJ2-7, reads NAGVMQNPRHLVRRRGQEARLRCSPMKGHSHVYWYRQLPEEGLKFMVYLQKENIIDESGMPKERFSAEFPKEGPSILRIQQVVRGDSAAYFCASSLETMSYEQYFGPGTRLTVT.

J is TRBJ2-1 and V is TRBV5-1; 8 nucleotides agree with TRBD2. CDR3 length equals 16 residues. The germline gives CDR1 SGHRS, CDR2 YFSETQ. With V trimmed by 7 bases and J by 0 bases, 9 bases remained unmatched. The CDR3 sequence is CASGASGSSSYNEQFF. The CDR3 DNA reads TGCGCCAGCGGCGCTAGCGGGTCCAGCTCCTACAATGAGCAGTTCTTC.

This clone has a handful of counts. V and J are TRBV6-5 and TRBJ1-2; 7 nucleotides agree with TRBD1. Germline V gene data show CDR1 as MNHEY and CDR2 as SVGAGI. This CDR3 is built from 13 residues. V dropped 4 bases and J dropped 7; count of bases not matched to a gene: 6. The CDR3 protein is CASSSNRGGGYTF. Here the CDR3 DNA reads TGTGCCAGCAGTTCCAACAGGGGCGGTGGCTACACCTTC.

V and J are TRBV27 and TRBJ2-2; 11 nucleotides agree with TRBD1. Unmatched junction bases numbered 10, after V lost 8 bases and J lost 8 bases. Germline lookup yields CDR1 MNHEY and CDR2 SMNVEV (reference sequence). The CDR3 has 15 amino acids. The DNA of the CDR3 is TGTGCCAGCTCCGCCGGACAGGGGGCTTGGGGGGAGCTGTTTTTT. This encodes CASSAGQGAWGELFF.

The chain has TRBV10-1 and TRBJ2-3, with unresolved D. CDR3 length equals 11 residues. The V gene lost 7 bases and the J gene lost 2 bases, with 4 bases spanning the gap. CDR1 and CDR2 (germline): WNHNN, SYGVQD (reference sequence). The CDR3, as DNA: TGCGCCAGCACCAACACAGATACGCAGTATTTT. Protein product: CASTNTDTQYF.

This chain uses TRBV4-3 with TRBJ2-1; D perhaps matches TRBD1 (6 bases). This CDR3 is built from 16 residues. The V end lost 0 bases, the J end lost 4 bases, and 13 bases lay between the germline ends. CDR1 is LGHNA, CDR2 YSLEER, per germline. CDR3: CASSQDGTRPYNEQFF. The CDR3 DNA sequence: TGCGCCAGCAGCCAAGATGGGACAAGACCTTACAATGAGCAGTTCTTC.

The chain joins TRBV3-1 (or the pseudogene TRBV3-2) to TRBJ2-5; 8 bases fit TRBD2. This CDR3 comprises 14 residues. The J segment lost 5 bases and the V segment lost 5 bases, leaving 7 bases of the junction unmatched. Germline CDR1 LGHDT, CDR2 YNNKEL (reference sequence). The CDR3 bases are TGTGCCAGCAGCGACGGGGGGGCCTTGGAGACCCAGTACTTC. Its protein is CASSDGGALETQYF.

This chain joins TRBV5-1 and TRBJ2-7; D perhaps matches TRBD1 (5 bases). Trimming left V 0 bases short and J 2 bases short, with 9 bases between. The CDR3 totals 14 residues. CDR1 and CDR2 from the germline V gene are SGHRS and YFSETQ. The CDR3 DNA sequence: TGCGCCAGCAGCTTGGGTACAGGAACCTACGAGCAGTACTTC. The encoded protein is CASSLGTGTYEQYF.

This chain uses TRBV28 with TRBJ2-7; 8 bases agree with TRBD1. There are 15 residues in the CDR3. Trimming at V came to 4 bases and at J to 6 bases, leaving 11 bases not matched to a gene. Germline values: CDR1 MDHEN, CDR2 SYDVKM. As DNA, the CDR3 is TGTGCCAGCAGTTCGACCGGGACAGGCCTGACCGAGCAGTACTTC. Its protein product is CASSSTGTGLTEQYF.

The J gene is TRBJ1-5, the V gene TRBV10-2; 7 positions match TRBD1. Germline values: CDR1 WSHSY, CDR2 SAAADI. The junction had 5 bases not matched to a gene; V was cut back by 8 bases and J by 4 bases. The CDR3 runs to 13 residues. CDR3 sequence reads: CASGGQTNQPQHF. In nucleotides, the CDR3 is TGCGCCAGCGGGGGACAGACGAATCAGCCCCAGCATTTT.

V is TRBV29-1 and J is TRBJ2-5; 10 bases are shared with TRBD2. The CDR3 contains 14 residues. CDR1 and CDR2 from the germline V gene are SQVTM and ANQGSEA. Trimming took 6 bases from V and 5 from J; bases not matched to a gene: 9. The CDR3 DNA reads TGCAGCGTAGCCCTAGCGGGAGCGACTGAGACCCAGTACTTC. Residues: CSVALAGATETQYF.

The V gene is TRBV7-6, the J gene TRBJ2-3; 11 bases are shared with TRBD2. Per germline, CDR1 SGHVS and CDR2 FNYEAQ. The trim removed 5 bases at V and 4 bases at J, leaving 5 bases unmatched. This CDR3 comprises 15 residues. CDR3 nucleotide sequence: TGTGCCAGCAGCACTAGGACTAGCGGGTCAGATACGCAGTATTTT. Amino acid sequence: CASSTRTSGSDTQYF.

This clone was seen a single time. The chain couples TRBV5-1 to TRBJ2-7, with 7 nucleotides matching TRBD1. Per germline, CDR1 SGHRS and CDR2 YFSETQ. V dropped 0 bases and J dropped 3; count of bases not matched to a gene: 3. This CDR3 has 14 residues. This CDR3 reads CASSLEQGFYEQYF. CDR3 coding DNA: TGCGCCAGCAGCTTGGAACAGGGGTTCTACGAGCAGTACTTC.

V and J are TRBV7-2 and TRBJ1-2; TRBD1 agrees at 10 bases. Germline CDR1 reads SGHTA; CDR2 reads FQGNSA. V lost 1 base and J lost 6; bases outside the gene matches: 5. The CDR3 is 15 amino acids. As DNA, the CDR3 is TGTGCCAGCAGCTTAGAGCCCGGGACAGGGGATGGCTACACCTTC. Encoded protein: CASSLEPGTGDGYTF.

Only a few counts were recorded for this clone. The V gene is TRBV15, the J gene TRBJ2-1, with 9 bases identical to TRBD1. CDR1 and CDR2 (germline): LNHNV, YYDKDF (reference sequence). The CDR3 contains 16 residues. J lost 5 bases, V lost 2 bases, and 7 bases had no gene match. The CDR3 nucleotides read TGTGCCACCAGCAGACCCGGGACAGGGCATAACAATGAGCAGTTCTTC. Translated, it gives CATSRPGTGHNNEQFF. The complete variable domain, with remaining parts taken from reference TRBV15 and TRBJ2-1, reads DAMVIQNPRYQVTQFGKPVTLSCSQTLNHNVMYWYQQKSSQAPKLLFHYYDKDFNNEADTPDNFQSRRPNTSFCFLDIRSPGLGDTAMYLCATSRPGTGHNNEQFFGPGTRLTVL.